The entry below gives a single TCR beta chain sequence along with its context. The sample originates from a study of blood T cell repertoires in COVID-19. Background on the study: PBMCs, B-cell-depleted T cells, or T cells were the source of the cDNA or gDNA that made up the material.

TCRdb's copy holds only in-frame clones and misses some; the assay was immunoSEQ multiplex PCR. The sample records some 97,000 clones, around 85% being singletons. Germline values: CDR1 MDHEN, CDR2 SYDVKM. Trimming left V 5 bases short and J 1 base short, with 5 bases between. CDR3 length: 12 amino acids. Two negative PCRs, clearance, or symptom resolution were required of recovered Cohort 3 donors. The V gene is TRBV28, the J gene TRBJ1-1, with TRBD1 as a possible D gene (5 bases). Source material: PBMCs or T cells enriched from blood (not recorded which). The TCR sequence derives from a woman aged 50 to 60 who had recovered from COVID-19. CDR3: CASSGANTEAFF. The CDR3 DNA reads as TGTGCCAGCAGTGGGGCGAACACTGAAGCTTTCTTT.